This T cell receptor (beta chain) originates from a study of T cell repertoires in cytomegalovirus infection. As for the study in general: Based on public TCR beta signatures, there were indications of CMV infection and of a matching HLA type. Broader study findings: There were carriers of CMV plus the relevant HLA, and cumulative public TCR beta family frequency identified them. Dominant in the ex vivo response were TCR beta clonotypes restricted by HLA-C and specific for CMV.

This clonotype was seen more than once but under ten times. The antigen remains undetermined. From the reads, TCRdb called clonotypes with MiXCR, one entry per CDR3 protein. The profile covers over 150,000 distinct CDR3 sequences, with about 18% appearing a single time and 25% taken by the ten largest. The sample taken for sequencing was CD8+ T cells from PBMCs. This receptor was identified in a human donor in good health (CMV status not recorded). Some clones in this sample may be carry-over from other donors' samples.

The CDR3 spells CASSFLTSRDEQFF. CDR3 coding DNA: TGTGCCAGCAGTTTCCTGACTAGCCGCGATGAGCAGTTCTTC. The chain has TRBV6-2 or TRBV6-3 and TRBJ2-1, with 7 bases that match TRBD2. Per germline, CDR1 MNHEY and CDR2 SVGEGT. V shed 4 bases and J 8 bases; nucleotides not matched to a gene: 8. The CDR3 totals 14 residues.